This is a list of T cell receptor beta chains from one sample in a study of shared clonotypes between healthy human individuals. Method: immunoSEQ multiplex PCR; TCRdb's copy keeps in-frame clones and lacks some. The sample consists of 950,000 to 1,100,000 clones, under 80% of them appearing once. The sequenced sample consisted of memory CD4+ T cells sorted from blood. Receptor source: a man between 18 and 29 years old in good health. The CDR3 runs from the conserved cysteine through the conserved F or W. The order of the fields is J gene, clone size, V gene, D gene, CDR3 protein, CDR3 DNA. A D gene is named only where the DNA matches it firmly. Size tells how often a clone was seen (once, few, many) or the class of an expanded clone, and some rows leave it out.

TRBJ2-5	few	TRBV9	.	CASSPTFRETQYF	TGTGCCAGCAGCCCCACATTCAGGGAGACCCAGTACTTC
TRBJ1-6	.	TRBV7-2	.	CASSLANPVTGGSPLHF	TGTGCCAGCAGCTTAGCGAATCCAGTGACGGGGGGTTCACCCCTCCACTTT
TRBJ1-1	.	TRBV18	TRBD1	CASSRRGQTNTEAFF	TGTGCCAGCTCTCGCCGGGGACAGACGAACACTGAAGCTTTCTTT
TRBJ2-3	.	TRBV29-1	.	CSVVRGDTQYF	TGCAGCGTTGTAAGGGGAGATACGCAGTATTTT
TRBJ2-7	.	TRBV2	.	CASRRPDEQYF	TGTGCCAGCCGCAGACCCGACGAGCAGTACTTC
TRBJ2-3	.	TRBV18	TRBD2	CASSAWTSDTQYF	TGTGCCAGCTCAGCCTGGACTAGCGATACGCAGTATTTT
TRBJ2-5	.	TRBV7-6	.	CASSPTGLARDQETQYF	TGTGCCAGCAGCCCCACCGGGCTAGCGCGCGACCAAGAGACCCAGTACTTC
TRBJ1-4	.	TRBV7-2	TRBD1	CASSSRQGGNEKLFF	TGTGCCAGCAGCTCCAGACAGGGGGGGAATGAAAAACTGTTTTTT
TRBJ1-1	few	TRBV30	TRBD1	CAWRDRVGTEAFF	TGTGCCTGGAGGGACAGGGTGGGGACTGAAGCTTTCTTT
TRBJ2-7	.	TRBV6-5	TRBD1	CASRAQTGANYEQYF	TGTGCCAGCAGGGCGCAGACAGGGGCAAACTACGAGCAGTACTTC
TRBJ1-1	.	TRBV30	.	CAWSRDLNTEAFF	TGTGCCTGGAGTCGTGATCTGAACACTGAAGCTTTCTTT
TRBJ2-7	few	TRBV27	TRBD2	CASSPGLAYEQYF	TGTGCCAGCAGTCCGGGACTAGCCTACGAGCAGTACTTC
TRBJ2-3	.	TRBV11-3	TRBD2	CASSLGRGGTDTQYF	TGTGCCAGCAGCTTAGGACGGGGGGGCACAGATACGCAGTATTTT
TRBJ2-3	.	TRBV11-2	.	CASSFQGRDTQYF	TGTGCCAGCAGCTTCCAGGGGAGAGATACGCAGTATTTT
TRBJ1-2	.	TRBV30	.	CAWSRFNYGYTF	TGTGCCTGGAGTCGATTCAACTATGGCTACACCTTC
TRBJ2-5	.	TRBV2	.	CASKSGGSQETQYF	TGTGCCAGCAAGTCTGGAGGATCCCAAGAGACCCAGTACTTC
TRBJ1-5	few	TRBV19	.	CASSIGTSNQPQHF	TGTGCCAGTAGTATTGGCACCAGCAATCAGCCCCAGCATTTT
TRBJ2-2	.	TRBV19	TRBD1	CASRRQGVNSGELFF	TGTGCCAGTAGACGGCAGGGGGTGAATTCCGGGGAGCTGTTTTTT
TRBJ1-3	.	TRBV6-1	.	CASRLLSGNTIYF	TGTGCCAGCAGACTCCTCTCTGGAAACACCATATATTTT
TRBJ2-7	.	TRBV7-9	.	CASSHPGSTYEQYF	TGTGCCAGCAGCCATCCGGGATCTACCTACGAGCAGTACTTC
TRBJ2-6	.	TRBV18	.	CASSQQPPSSGANVLTF	TGTGCCAGCTCACAACAGCCTCCATCCTCTGGGGCCAACGTCCTGACTTTC
TRBJ1-5	few	TRBV19	.	CASSLEDSNQPQHF	TGTGCCAGTAGTTTAGAGGATAGCAATCAGCCCCAGCATTTT
TRBJ2-7	.	TRBV4-1	TRBD1	CASSLQTGTLYEQYF	TGCGCCAGCAGCCTACAGACAGGGACCCTCTACGAGCAGTACTTC
TRBJ1-6	.	TRBV27	TRBD1	CASSSWTGDSSPLHF	TGTGCCAGCAGTTCCTGGACAGGGGACAGTTCACCCCTCCACTTT
TRBJ2-7	.	TRBV7-9	.	CASSLARGAMAYYEQYF	TGTGCCAGCAGCTTAGCTCGTGGGGCCATGGCATACTACGAGCAGTACTTC
TRBJ1-5	.	TRBV7-9	.	CASSHDRTGTQPQHF	TGTGCCAGCAGTCATGACAGGACTGGAACTCAGCCCCAGCATTTT
TRBJ2-3	.	TRBV7-3	.	CASSPSPAEHTQYF	TGTGCCAGCAGCCCCAGTCCAGCGGAGCATACGCAGTATTTT
TRBJ2-5	.	TRBV5-1	TRBD2	CASSLGTSGGQETQYF	TGCGCCAGCAGCTTGGGGACTAGCGGGGGGCAAGAGACCCAGTACTTC
TRBJ1-3	.	TRBV9	TRBD1	CASSVGQGTGNTIYF	TGTGCCAGCAGCGTGGGACAGGGGACTGGAAACACCATATATTTT
TRBJ2-5	.	TRBV7-9	.	CASSPGDQIYETQYF	TGTGCCAGCAGCCCAGGGGACCAAATTTATGAGACCCAGTACTTC
TRBJ2-1	.	TRBV4-3	TRBD2	CASSQEAGASVGEQFF	TGCGCCAGCAGCCAAGAGGCGGGAGCCTCCGTAGGTGAGCAGTTCTTC
TRBJ2-7	once	TRBV29-1	TRBD2	CSVNGLAGGYEQYF	TGCAGCGTCAATGGACTAGCGGGGGGCTACGAGCAGTACTTC
TRBJ1-2	.	TRBV30	.	CAWSQQGAYGYTF	TGTGCCTGGAGTCAACAGGGCGCCTATGGCTACACCTTC
TRBJ1-5	once	TRBV19	.	CASSIGGGYQPQHF	TGTGCCAGTAGTATAGGAGGGGGGTATCAGCCCCAGCATTTT
TRBJ1-5	.	TRBV30	.	CAWSREADQPQHF	TGTGCCTGGAGTAGGGAAGCCGATCAGCCCCAGCATTTT
TRBJ1-6	.	TRBV28	.	CASSLRQGRSPLHF	TGTGCCAGCAGTTTACGGCAGGGGAGATCACCCCTCCACTTT
TRBJ2-2	.	TRBV6-1	.	CASRTGNSGELFF	TGTGCCAGCAGAACAGGGAATTCCGGGGAGCTGTTTTTT
TRBJ1-2	.	TRBV7-8	.	CASSSGTRGGYTF	TGTGCCAGCAGCTCCGGGACTCGAGGGGGCTACACCTTC